Shown below are 2 T cell receptor beta chains from a single sample sequenced in a study of CD8+ T cells in alopecia areata. Once RNA had been extracted, it was reverse transcribed into cDNA to act as the sequencing template. The assay was immunoSEQ multiplex PCR, and TCRdb's table has in-frame clones only and misses some. The sample counts around 300,000 clones, none seen once; the ten largest own 1.2%. Pooled cells of cutaneous lymph node origin were sorted on CD4, CD8alpha, NKG2D, NKG2ACE and other markers. Sample: CD4+ T cells sorted from a lymph node. The receptors come from a C3H/HeJ mouse with alopecia areata. The mice in this strain carry MHC haplotype H2-k.

Note on this clone: Each gene name is a mouse one. The read ends 4 residues before the CDR3 terminus; that terminus is restored from the germline J gene. In the same sample, other DNA sequences code for this CDR3. The J gene is TRBJ2-3, the V gene TRBV31; D gene ambiguous. The CDR3 spans 14 residues. Trimming took off 0 bases at V and 0 bases at J, with 7 bases between the two ends. CDR1 GKSSPN and CDR2 SITVG come from the germline V gene. The sequenced part of the CDR3 DNA is TGTGCCTGGAGTCTAAGGTCTAGTGCAGAA. This sequence encodes CAWSLRSSAE. The whole CDR3 sequence reads CAWSLRSSAETLYF.

This clone appeared a few times. Gene names are the mouse ones. Read data end 3 residues before the CDR3 end; the end is taken from the germline J gene. This chain connects TRBV19 to TRBJ1-6, with 9 bases lining up with TRBD1. TRBJ1-6 is designated an ORF whose function remains uncertain. There are 15 residues in the CDR3. Germline trimming cut 6 bases from V and 2 bases from J; bases unmatched to any gene: 3. Germline loops: CDR1 FNHDT, CDR2 SITEND (reference sequence). CDR3 sequence: CASTRTGAYNSPLYF. The DNA read from the CDR3 is TGTGCCAGCACCCGGACAGGGGCCTATAATTCGCCC.